A selection of T cell receptor beta chains follows, all from one sample in a study of T-cell reconstitution after alpha-beta-depleted transplantation in children. TCRdb ran MiXCR on the PCR reads and lists one entry per CDR3 protein. The data show about 360,000 distinct CDR3 sequences, about an eighth seen once. Material: PBMCs, obtained from the stem cell graft. Receptors were obtained from a human donor who donated a stem cell graft to a child with Fanconi anemia. The CDR3 runs from the conserved cysteine through the conserved F or W. The D gene is left open where the match is weak. Some rows have no size entry. The others give once, few or many, or a class for an expanded clone.

>TRBJ1-1|.|TRBV7-3|many
CASSPGGRNTEAFF
TGTGCCAGCAGCCCGGGGGGGCGGAACACTGAAGCTTTCTTT
>TRBJ2-2|TRBD1|TRBV11-2|few
CASSSRGRIGELFF
TGTGCCAGCAGCTCCAGGGGGCGCATCGGGGAGCTGTTTTTT
>TRBJ2-3|.|TRBV5-1|many
CASSLDSDTDTQYF
TGCGCCAGCAGCTTGGACAGCGACACAGATACGCAGTATTTT
>TRBJ1-3|TRBD1|TRBV4-2|few
CASSQDFRGDHTIYF
TGTGCCAGCAGCCAGGACTTCAGGGGGGATCACACCATATATTTT
>TRBJ1-2|.|TRBV25-1|few
CASSEYNSLGYGYTF
TGTGCCAGCAGTGAATATAACAGCCTGGGGTATGGCTACACCTTC
>TRBJ2-1|.|TRBV4-2|many
CASSQFSRSSYNEQFF
TGTGCCAGCAGCCAATTCTCCCGCAGCTCCTACAATGAGCAGTTCTTC
>TRBJ2-3|TRBD2|TRBV2|.
CASALLGTSTQYF
TGTGCCAGCGCCTTACTTGGGACTAGTACGCAGTATTTT
>TRBJ1-2|.|TRBV30|many
CAWSAWGADGYTF
TGTGCCTGGAGTGCCTGGGGGGCGGACGGCTACACCTTC
>TRBJ2-1|TRBD2|TRBV5-5|.
CASSSGLANEQFF
TGTGCCAGCAGTTCCGGACTAGCCAATGAGCAGTTCTTC
>TRBJ1-2|.|TRBV12-3/TRBV12-4|.
CASSQSGTLNYGYTF
TGTGCCAGCAGTCAATCCGGGACCCTAAACTATGGCTACACCTTC
>TRBJ2-3|.|TRBV7-9|many
CASSSPSPDTQYF
TGTGCCAGCAGCTCTCCCAGCCCGGATACGCAGTATTTT
>TRBJ1-2|.|TRBV12-3/TRBV12-4|.
CASSWTDGGYTF
TGTGCCAGCAGCTGGACAGACGGTGGCTACACCTTC
>TRBJ2-4|TRBD2|TRBV5-5|many
CASSPGGNIQYF
TGTGCCAGCAGCCCCGGGGGGAACATTCAGTACTTC
>TRBJ2-3|TRBD2|TRBV5-1|few
CASSFLPSSGTTDTQYF
TGCGCCAGCAGCTTCCTACCATCTAGCGGGACCACAGATACGCAGTATTTT
>TRBJ2-2|.|TRBV11-2|.
CASSFRGFASAGELFF
TGTGCCAGCAGCTTCCGAGGGTTTGCTTCAGCCGGGGAGCTGTTTTTT
>TRBJ1-5|.|TRBV20-1|many
CSARDISGVNQPQHF
TGCAGTGCTAGAGATATTTCAGGGGTCAATCAGCCCCAGCATTTT
>TRBJ1-1|.|TRBV5-1|many
CASSFITRGTEAFF
TGCGCCAGCAGCTTTATAACCAGGGGCACTGAAGCTTTCTTT
>TRBJ1-2|TRBD1|TRBV3-1|few
CASSQGRTGPLSWRYTF
TGTGCCAGCAGCCAGGGCCGGACAGGACCTTTATCGTGGCGCTACACCTTC
>TRBJ2-2|.|TRBV12-3/TRBV12-4|many
CASNGNAGELFF
TGTGCCAGCAATGGAAACGCCGGGGAGCTGTTTTTT
>TRBJ2-1|.|TRBV7-6|many
CASSLVDVLNEQFF
TGTGCCAGCAGCTTAGTTGATGTGCTTAATGAGCAGTTCTTC
>TRBJ2-3|.|TRBV6-5|.
CASSPRGNTQYF
TGTGCCAGCAGTCCTAGAGGGAATACGCAGTATTTT
>TRBJ2-5|TRBD1|TRBV5-1|few
CASSWDSTGETQYF
TGCGCCAGCAGCTGGGACAGCACTGGAGAGACCCAGTACTTC
>TRBJ1-1|.|TRBV6-2/TRBV6-3|many
CASSYGAGRTEAFF
TGTGCCAGCAGTTACGGGGCCGGCCGGACTGAAGCTTTCTTT
>TRBJ1-1|.|TRBV7-9|many
CASIRAAEAFF
TGTGCCAGCATCAGGGCGGCTGAAGCTTTCTTT
>TRBJ1-3|TRBD1|TRBV4-3|.
CASRADRGSGNTIYF
TGCGCCAGCAGGGCAGACAGGGGTTCCGGAAACACCATATATTTT
>TRBJ2-7|.|TRBV5-1|few
CASSMGPSYEQYF
TGCGCCAGCAGCATGGGACCCTCCTACGAGCAGTACTTC
>TRBJ2-3|TRBD2|TRBV7-8|few
CASSLVLRGGTDTQYF
TGTGCCAGCAGCTTAGTCCTACGCGGGGGAACAGATACGCAGTATTTT
>TRBJ2-1|.|TRBV7-2|.
CASSFRVGEQFF
TGTGCCAGCAGCTTCAGGGTCGGTGAGCAGTTCTTC
>TRBJ2-5|TRBD1|TRBV11-2|.
CASSINLGQGQETQYF
TGTGCCAGCAGCATAAACCTTGGACAGGGCCAAGAGACCCAGTACTTC
>TRBJ1-2|.|TRBV6-1|few
CASSPRTGGLTYGYTF
TGTGCCAGCAGCCCTAGGACTGGCGGACTCACGTATGGCTACACCTTC
>TRBJ2-2|TRBD2|TRBV4-2|many
CASSPTGTRETTGELFF
TGTGCCAGCAGCCCAACCGGGACTAGAGAAACCACCGGGGAGCTGTTTTTT
>TRBJ1-2|TRBD1|TRBV5-6|.
CASSLGDRNNYGYTF
TGTGCCAGCAGCCTCGGGGACAGGAATAACTATGGCTACACCTTC
>TRBJ2-2|.|TRBV6-6|few
CASSYPEGGWLFF
TGTGCCAGCAGTTACCCGGAGGGGGGTTGGCTGTTTTTT
>TRBJ2-5|.|TRBV7-2|many
CASSLQRETQYF
TGTGCCAGCAGCCTACAGAGGGAGACCCAGTACTTC
>TRBJ2-5|.|TRBV4-3|many
CASSQGLQLGTQYF
TGCGCCAGCAGCCAAGGACTACAGTTAGGGACCCAGTACTTC
>TRBJ2-2|.|TRBV6-1|few
CASRGTPAGELFF
TGTGCCAGCAGGGGGACTCCCGCCGGGGAGCTGTTTTTT
>TRBJ2-3|TRBD2|TRBV24-1|many
CATSEAPGLAGDPTQYF
TGTGCCACCAGTGAAGCGCCTGGACTAGCGGGGGACCCAACGCAGTATTTT
>TRBJ2-2|.|TRBV5-1|few
CASSLQAGELFF
TGCGCCAGCAGCTTGCAGGCCGGGGAGCTGTTTTTT
>TRBJ1-2|.|TRBV13|few
CASSLGLGGSEGYTF
TGTGCCAGCAGCTTAGGCCTTGGGGGCAGCGAGGGCTACACCTTC
>TRBJ2-1|.|TRBV9|few
CASSVGLVSDNEQFF
TGTGCCAGCAGCGTAGGGTTAGTCTCGGACAATGAGCAGTTCTTC
>TRBJ1-2|TRBD1|TRBV4-2|.
CASSHTGEIVDGYTF
TGTGCCAGCAGCCATACAGGGGAAATCGTGGACGGCTACACCTTC
>TRBJ2-7|.|TRBV11-2|.
CASSPPPAWREQYF
TGTGCCAGCAGCCCACCCCCGGCTTGGCGCGAGCAGTACTTC
>TRBJ2-1|TRBD2|TRBV5-1|few
CASSPSGGSSYNEQFF
TGCGCCAGCAGCCCTAGCGGGGGGAGCTCCTACAATGAGCAGTTCTTC
>TRBJ1-2|.|TRBV10-3|few
CAISESGAHGYTF
TGTGCCATCAGTGAGTCAGGGGCGCATGGCTACACCTTC
>TRBJ2-5|.|TRBV11-3|few
CASSQGVYETQYF
TGTGCCAGCAGCCAAGGAGTCTACGAGACCCAGTACTTC
>TRBJ2-7|.|TRBV20-1|many
CSASYRSSYEQYF
TGCAGTGCTAGTTACAGGTCCTCCTACGAGCAGTACTTC
>TRBJ2-2|TRBD2|TRBV4-2|few
CASSQGLAGGPNTGELFF
TGTGCCAGCAGCCAAGGACTAGCGGGGGGGCCTAACACCGGGGAGCTGTTTTTT
>TRBJ2-4|TRBD2|TRBV25-1|few
CASSAEAGGRDIQYF
TGTGCCAGCAGTGCGGAAGCGGGGGGGCGAGACATTCAGTACTTC
>TRBJ2-2|.|TRBV5-1|few
CASSLDTIGTGELFF
TGCGCCAGCAGCCTGGACACCATCGGGACCGGGGAGCTGTTTTTT
>TRBJ2-2|.|TRBV5-1|.
CASAADPNTGELFF
TGCGCCAGCGCAGCCGACCCGAACACCGGGGAGCTGTTTTTT
>TRBJ2-5|.|TRBV7-9|.
CATGETQYF
TGTGCCACGGGGGAGACCCAGTACTTC
>TRBJ2-3|.|TRBV30|.
CAWSTAGLTDTQYF
TGTGCCTGGAGTACAGCGGGCCTCACAGATACGCAGTATTTT
>TRBJ2-7|.|TRBV5-1|few
CASSLTGSDEQYF
TGCGCCAGCTCCTTGACAGGTAGCGACGAGCAGTACTTC